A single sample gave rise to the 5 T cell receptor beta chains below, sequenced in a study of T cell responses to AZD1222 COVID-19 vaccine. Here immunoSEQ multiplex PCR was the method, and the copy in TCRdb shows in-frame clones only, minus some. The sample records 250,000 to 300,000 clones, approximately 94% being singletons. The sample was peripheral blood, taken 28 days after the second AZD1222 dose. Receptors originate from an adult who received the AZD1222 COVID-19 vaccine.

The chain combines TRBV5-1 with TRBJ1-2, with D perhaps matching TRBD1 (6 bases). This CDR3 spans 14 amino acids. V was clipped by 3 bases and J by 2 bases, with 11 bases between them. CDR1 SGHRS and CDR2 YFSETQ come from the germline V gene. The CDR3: CASSSQGGNYGYTF. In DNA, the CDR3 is TGCGCCAGCAGCTCACAGGGAGGGAACTATGGCTACACCTTC.

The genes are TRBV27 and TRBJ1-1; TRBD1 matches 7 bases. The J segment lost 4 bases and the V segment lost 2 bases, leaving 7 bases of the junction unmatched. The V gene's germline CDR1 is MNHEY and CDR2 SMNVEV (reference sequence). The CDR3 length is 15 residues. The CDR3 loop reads CASSLAGTASTEAFF. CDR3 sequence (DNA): TGTGCCAGCAGTTTAGCCGGGACAGCTTCCACTGAAGCTTTCTTT.

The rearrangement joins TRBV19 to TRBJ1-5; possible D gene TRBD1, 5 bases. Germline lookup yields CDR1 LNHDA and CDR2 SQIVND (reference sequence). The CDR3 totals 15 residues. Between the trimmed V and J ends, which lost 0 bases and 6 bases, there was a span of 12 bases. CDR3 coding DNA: TGTGCCAGTAGTATAGATCGGGGGATCGGTCAGCCCCAGCATTTT. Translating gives CASSIDRGIGQPQHF.

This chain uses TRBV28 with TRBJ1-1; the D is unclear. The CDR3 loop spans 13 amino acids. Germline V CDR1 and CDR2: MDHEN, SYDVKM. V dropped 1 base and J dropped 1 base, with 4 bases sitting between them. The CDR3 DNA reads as TGTGCCAGCAGTTTATTGGGGAACACTGAAGCTTTCTTT. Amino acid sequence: CASSLLGNTEAFF.

The DNA of the CDR3 is TGTGCCAGCAGCCCTAATCAAGAGACCCAGTACTTC. Its translation: CASSPNQETQYF. The chain employs TRBV7-2 and TRBJ2-5; no reliable D call. This CDR3 contains 12 residues. Trimming shortened V by 5 bases and J by 2 bases, and 6 bases separated the two germline ends. Germline V CDR1 and CDR2: SGHTA, FQGNSA. Combining the CDR3 with reference TRBV7-2 and TRBJ2-5 gives the whole variable domain GAGVSQSPSNKVTEKGKDVELRCDPISGHTALYWYRQSLGQGLEFLIYFQGNSAPDKSGLPSDRFSAERTGGSVSTLTIQRTQQEDSAVYLCASSPNQETQYFGPGTRLLVL.